Listed below are T cell receptor beta chains from one sample, sequenced in a study of blood T cells in healthy people across ages. A single record per CDR3 protein comes from TCRdb applying MiXCR to the 5' RACE reads. This sample carries approximately 580,000 distinct CDR3 sequences, 24% of them seen once, and the ten largest clones take less than 9%. The same sample was also used in a study of T cells of mothers and their children.

Sequencing input: blood. The origin of the receptors is a boy aged 5-17 years in good health. CDR3s include the opening cysteine and the closing phenylalanine or tryptophan. The D gene is left open where the match is weak. The size field is filled for only some rows; it gives once, few, many or a size class.

D gene	V gene	CDR3 length	J gene	clone size	CDR3 protein	CDR3 DNA
TRBD1	TRBV28	18	TRBJ1-4	.	CASSFGQGANPANEKLFF	TGTGCCAGCAGTTTTGGCCAGGGGGCGAATCCGGCTAATGAAAAACTGTTTTTT
.	TRBV7-9	16	TRBJ2-3	.	CASSSDRFSSTDTQYF	TGTGCCAGCAGCTCAGACAGATTTTCTAGCACAGATACGCAGTATTTT
.	TRBV18	14	TRBJ1-5	.	CASSPSDSNQPQHF	TGTGCCAGCTCACCTTCGGATAGCAATCAGCCCCAGCATTTT
TRBD1	TRBV11-2	13	TRBJ2-7	few	CASSLTGRHEQYF	TGTGCCAGCAGCCTGACAGGGCGCCACGAGCAGTACTTC
TRBD2	TRBV6-2/TRBV6-3	19	TRBJ2-3	.	CASSYSKGPGTSGRDTQYF	TGTGCCAGCAGTTACTCGAAGGGCCCCGGGACTAGCGGGAGAGATACGCAGTATTTT
.	TRBV7-9	15	TRBJ2-4	.	CASSLAGQGSNIQYF	TGTGCCAGCAGCTTAGCGGGGCAGGGGTCAAACATTCAGTACTTC
.	TRBV6-6	15	TRBJ2-7	few	CASRPTDPIPYEQYF	TGTGCCAGCAGGCCGACGGACCCGATCCCCTACGAGCAGTACTTC
TRBD1	TRBV5-5	16	TRBJ1-3	.	CASSPDRGLAGNTIYF	TGTGCCAGCAGCCCGGACAGGGGGCTGGCGGGAAACACCATATATTTT
.	TRBV18	15	TRBJ2-5	.	CACSPPTSSQATQYF	TGTGCCTGCTCACCACCGACTTCCTCCCAGGCGACCCAGTACTTC
TRBD1	TRBV9	13	TRBJ1-2	.	CASSDRGEDGYTF	TGTGCCAGCAGTGACAGGGGAGAGGATGGCTACACCTTC
.	TRBV13	17	TRBJ2-1	few	CASSWSDGGANYNEQFF	TGTGCCAGCAGCTGGTCCGATGGAGGGGCCAACTACAATGAGCAGTTCTTC
.	TRBV7-8	16	TRBJ1-5	.	CASSLRDMGGNQPQHF	TGTGCCAGCAGCCTCCGGGACATGGGGGGTAATCAGCCCCAGCATTTT
.	TRBV4-3	16	TRBJ1-5	few	CASSRNRDGANQPQHF	TGCGCCAGCAGCCGAAACAGGGATGGGGCCAATCAGCCCCAGCATTTT
.	TRBV25-1	16	TRBJ2-2	few	CASSEYNRRNTGELFF	TGTGCCAGCAGTGAATATAATCGCCGGAACACCGGGGAGCTGTTTTTT
TRBD2	TRBV29-1	16	TRBJ2-1	.	CSVRRTSWGQYNEQFF	TGCAGCGTTCGACGGACTAGCTGGGGGCAATACAATGAGCAGTTCTTC
.	TRBV6-6	15	TRBJ2-1	few	CASSLSGQWTNEQFF	TGTGCCAGCAGTCTTAGCGGCCAGTGGACCAATGAGCAGTTCTTC
TRBD2	TRBV3-1	17	TRBJ2-5	few	CASSHRRGLAVQETQYF	TGTGCCAGCAGCCACCGGCGGGGACTAGCTGTCCAAGAGACCCAGTACTTC
.	TRBV4-1	15	TRBJ1-4	many	CASSPGVRGNEKLFF	TGCGCCAGCAGCCCAGGGGTGAGGGGTAATGAAAAACTGTTTTTT
TRBD1	TRBV29-1	16	TRBJ1-1	.	CSVAAGTGGLSTEAFF	TGCAGCGTGGCCGCCGGGACAGGGGGACTGAGCACTGAAGCTTTCTTT
TRBD2	TRBV29-1	13	TRBJ2-1	.	CSVVSGVLGGQFF	TGCAGCGTTGTTAGCGGGGTTCTGGGTGGGCAGTTCTTC
TRBD2	TRBV5-5	15	TRBJ2-1	.	CASSLGGTSGDEQFF	TGTGCCAGCAGCTTGGGCGGGACTAGCGGGGATGAGCAGTTCTTC
TRBD1	TRBV5-5	15	TRBJ1-1	.	CASSRTGGPDTEAFF	TGTGCCAGCAGCCGGACAGGGGGCCCAGACACTGAAGCTTTCTTT
TRBD1	TRBV9	18	TRBJ2-4	.	CASSERGGIGGPKNIQYF	TGTGCCAGCAGCGAGAGAGGGGGCATAGGGGGCCCCAAAAACATTCAGTACTTC
TRBD2	TRBV12-3/TRBV12-4	15	TRBJ2-4	.	CASSLAGGPWDIQYF	TGTGCCAGCAGTTTAGCGGGAGGGCCGTGGGACATTCAGTACTTC
.	TRBV20-1	11	TRBJ2-7	few	CSARGGVEQYF	TGCAGTGCTAGAGGGGGGGTCGAGCAGTACTTC
TRBD1	TRBV2	14	TRBJ1-6	.	CASLSGQGGRILHF	TGTGCCAGTTTAAGCGGACAGGGGGGTCGGATTCTCCACTTT
.	TRBV30	12	TRBJ2-7	.	CAWSGSAWEQYF	TGTGCCTGGAGTGGGTCTGCGTGGGAGCAGTACTTC
.	TRBV20-1	14	TRBJ2-1	.	CSARLALGNNEQFF	TGCAGTGCCAGGCTAGCGCTAGGAAACAATGAGCAGTTCTTC
.	TRBV6-5	14	TRBJ2-1	.	CASSYTRSSNEQFF	TGTGCCAGCAGTTATACTAGGTCATCCAATGAGCAGTTCTTC
.	TRBV7-9	15	TRBJ1-4	.	CASSLAPQSNEKLFF	TGTGCCAGCAGCTTAGCGCCCCAGAGTAATGAAAAACTGTTTTTT
.	TRBV14	15	TRBJ2-7	few	CASSQGSQGLYEQYF	TGTGCCAGCAGCCAAGGAAGCCAGGGACTCTACGAGCAGTACTTC
.	TRBV5-1	14	TRBJ1-1	few	CASRRRDPGAAAFF	TGCGCCAGCAGACGCCGGGACCCAGGCGCGGCAGCTTTCTTT
.	TRBV27	17	TRBJ2-1	few	CASSSGTLSPSYNEQFF	TGTGCCAGCAGTTCCGGGACTCTAAGCCCCTCCTACAATGAGCAGTTCTTC
.	TRBV4-3	14	TRBJ2-7	.	CASSQERTGFEQYF	TGCGCCAGCAGCCAAGAAAGAACAGGGTTCGAGCAGTACTTC
.	TRBV21-1	18	TRBJ2-2	few	CASSKVSGTSGEVGELFF	TGTGCCAGCAGCAAAGTCTCCGGGACTAGCGGGGAAGTCGGGGAGCTGTTTTTT
TRBD2	TRBV30	15	TRBJ2-1	few	CAWGSSGGARNEQFF	TGTGCCTGGGGCTCTAGCGGGGGGGCCCGGAATGAGCAGTTCTTC
TRBD1	TRBV6-5	16	TRBJ2-5	.	CASSYSGQGVGETQYF	TGTGCCAGCAGTTACTCGGGACAGGGGGTAGGAGAGACCCAGTACTTC
.	TRBV9	15	TRBJ2-5	.	CASSVEGSSVETQYF	TGTGCCAGCAGCGTAGAGGGCTCCAGTGTGGAGACCCAGTACTTC
.	TRBV19	13	TRBJ1-1	.	CASSWGTVTEAFF	TGTGCCAGTAGTTGGGGTACAGTCACTGAAGCTTTCTTT
.	TRBV4-2	16	TRBJ2-7	.	CASTEGGGRDSYEQYF	TGTGCCAGCACCGAGGGGGGCGGGAGAGACTCCTACGAGCAGTACTTC
.	TRBV20-1	14	TRBJ1-3	.	CSARSVVSGNTIYF	TGCAGTGCTCGCTCAGTAGTCTCCGGAAACACCATATATTTT
.	TRBV5-1	15	TRBJ2-3	.	CASSTDKASTDTQYF	TGCGCCAGCAGCACGGACAAGGCTAGCACAGATACGCAGTATTTT
.	TRBV19	14	TRBJ1-1	.	CASSPGGRGTEAFF	TGTGCCAGTAGTCCGGGGGGCCGGGGCACTGAAGCTTTCTTT
.	TRBV15	14	TRBJ2-2	many	CATSMGGNTGELFF	TGTGCCACCAGCATGGGGGGGAACACCGGGGAGCTGTTTTTT
.	TRBV20-1	13	TRBJ1-1	.	CSARNGGNTEAFF	TGCAGTGCTAGAAACGGGGGGAACACTGAAGCTTTCTTT
.	TRBV15	15	TRBJ2-7	many	CATSRDLRGADEQYF	TGTGCCACCAGCAGAGATTTACGGGGGGCGGACGAGCAGTACTTC
.	TRBV7-2	14	TRBJ2-7	.	CASCLERISYEQYF	TGTGCCAGCTGCTTAGAACGGATCTCCTACGAGCAGTACTTC
.	TRBV5-5	16	TRBJ1-1	.	CASSLVANVRRTEAFF	TGTGCCAGCAGCTTGGTGGCCAACGTTCGGAGGACTGAAGCTTTCTTT
.	TRBV7-2	15	TRBJ1-2	.	CASSTRTVTNYGYTF	TGTGCCAGCAGCACACGGACAGTTACTAACTATGGCTACACCTTC
.	TRBV7-3	15	TRBJ2-3	.	CASSLRDTGSDTQYF	TGTGCCAGCAGCTTAAGGGACACTGGATCAGATACGCAGTATTTT
TRBD2	TRBV28	15	TRBJ2-7	few	CASSLREGLGYEQYF	TGTGCCAGCAGTTTAAGGGAGGGGCTGGGGTACGAGCAGTACTTC
.	TRBV2	19	TRBJ1-5	.	CASSGAGTTRAYSNQPQHF	TGTGCCAGCAGTGGAGCCGGGACTACAAGGGCGTATAGCAATCAGCCCCAGCATTTT
TRBD1	TRBV4-3	17	TRBJ2-7	.	CASSPTGRGLRPYEQYF	TGCGCCAGCAGCCCCACAGGCAGGGGGCTTCGCCCCTACGAGCAGTACTTC
.	TRBV28	13	TRBJ1-4	.	CASSSRSEGKLFF	TGTGCCAGCAGTTCCCGGTCTGAGGGGAAACTGTTTTTT